Below are 32 T cell receptor beta chains sequenced from a single sample in a study of T-cell reconstitution after alpha-beta-depleted transplantation in children. Unique molecular identifiers were incorporated during preparation of the TCRbeta library. TCRdb itself ran the PCR reads through MiXCR, one entry per CDR3 protein. The table includes roughly 190,000 distinct CDR3 sequences, 14% to 15% detected once. The sample here was PBMCs from the stem cell graft donor, taken from the stem cell graft. These receptors were collected from a human donor who donated a stem cell graft to a child with acute lymphoblastic leukemia.

In this sample, this clonotype turned up a few times. Written as DNA, the CDR3 is TGCGCCAGCAGTGAGTATCCGGGACAAACTAATGAGCAGTTCTTC. This codes for CASSEYPGQTNEQFF. The V and J genes are TRBV10-2 and TRBJ2-1; D might be TRBD1 (6 bases). The V gene lost 1 base and the J gene lost 7 bases, with 14 bases spanning the gap. This CDR3 is 15 amino acids long. Germline V gives CDR1 WSHSY, CDR2 SAAADI.

This clonotype was seen only once. The junction departs from germline at one end; a sequencing error may be responsible. The V call is TRBV7-7, the J call TRBJ2-2; the match to TRBD2 covers 8 bases. Germline lookup yields CDR1 SSHAT and CDR2 FNYEAQ (reference sequence). CDR3 length: 15 amino acids. In DNA form, the CDR3 reads TGTGCTAGCAGCTCAGGGACTAGGAGCACCGGGGAGCTGTTTTTT. Amino acids: CASSSGTRSTGELFF.

This clonotype was detected ten times or more. CDR3 protein: CASSAGQPTYNEQFF. The CDR3 coding sequence is TGTGCCAGCAGTGCGGGACAGCCAACTTACAATGAGCAGTTCTTC. The chain combines TRBV28 with TRBJ2-1, with a tentative D call TRBD1 (7 bases). This CDR3 has 15 amino acids. CDR1 MDHEN and CDR2 SYDVKM come from the germline V gene. V was clipped by 5 bases and J by 4 bases, with 15 bases between them.

V gene TRBV9 combines with J gene TRBJ2-6; 7 positions agree with TRBD1. In germline, CDR1 is SGDLS, CDR2 YYNGEE. Losses at the gene ends were 5 bases for V and 2 bases for J; bases not matched to a gene: 10. This CDR3 is built from 17 residues. This chain's CDR3 is CASRGTTDRAGANVLTF. CDR3 sequence (DNA): TGTGCCAGCAGGGGAACCACCGACAGGGCTGGGGCCAACGTCCTGACTTTC.

This clonotype was picked up many times. The chain links TRBV6-5 to TRBJ1-1, with D possibly TRBD1 on 5 matching bases. Deletions cut 2 bases from V and 1 base from J, with 8 bases between. The CDR3 is 14 amino acids. CDR1 is MNHEY and CDR2 is SVGAGI in the germline V gene. CDR3 bases: TGTGCCAGCAGTTACACAGACAGGAACACTGAAGCTTTCTTT. Translated: CASSYTDRNTEAFF.

This chain joins TRBV11-1 and TRBJ2-1; the D is unclear. Trimming pared 5 bases from V and 3 bases from J, leaving 20 bases between. From germline, CDR1 is SGHAT and CDR2 FQDESV (reference sequence). The CDR3 spans 17 residues. The CDR3 sequence: CASSLPALRPNYNEQFF. The CDR3, as DNA: TGTGCCAGCAGCCTACCTGCCCTTCGTCCAAACTACAATGAGCAGTTCTTC. The full variable domain, in which reference TRBV11-1 and TRBJ2-1 provide the parts outside the CDR3, is EAEVAQSPRYKITEKSQAVAFWCDPISGHATLYWYRQILGQGPELLVQFQDESVVDDSQLPKDRFSAERLKGVDSTLKIQPAELGDSAMYLCASSLPALRPNYNEQFFGPGTRLTVL.

Concerning this clonotype: One base away lies a much larger clone, so this may be a sequencing read error. The chain combines TRBV3-1 with TRBJ2-3; TRBD2 matches 8 bases. CDR3 length: 16 amino acids. Germline V gives CDR1 LGHDT, CDR2 YNNKEL (reference sequence). V shed 1 base, J shed 4 bases, and the junction held 7 bases outside the gene matches. The CDR3 DNA reads as TGTGCCAGCAGCCAAGTCGGTACCGGGAGGGCAGATACGCAGTATTTT. It translates to CASSQVGTGRADTQYF.

This clonotype was detected many times. The V gene is TRBV11-2, the J gene TRBJ2-1; D not resolved. V was trimmed by 3 bases and J by 0 bases, leaving 9 bases between them. The CDR3 runs 15 residues. The germline V gene encodes CDR1 SGHAT and CDR2 FQNNGV. The CDR3 DNA reads TGTGCCAGCAGCTTCGACGGCAGCTCCTACAATGAGCAGTTCTTC. Translated: CASSFDGSSYNEQFF.

Many counts were recorded for this clonotype. J is TRBJ2-5 and V is TRBV7-9; D might be TRBD1 or TRBD2, each matching 6 bases. V lost 6 bases and J lost 4, with 12 bases in between. This CDR3 comprises 13 residues. The germline CDR1 and CDR2 sequences are SEHNR and FQNEAQ (reference sequence). CDR3 residues: CASSPRGPETQYF. As DNA, the CDR3 is TGTGCCAGCAGTCCCCGGGGGCCAGAGACCCAGTACTTC. Using reference TRBV7-9 and TRBJ2-5 for the parts outside the CDR3, the full variable domain is DTGVSQNPRHKITKRGQNVTFRCDPISEHNRLYWYRQTLGQGPEFLTYFQNEAQLEKSRLLSDRFSAERPKGSFSTLEIQRTEQGDSAMYLCASSPRGPETQYFGPGTRLLVL.

There are many counts of this clonotype. The genes are TRBV6-2 or TRBV6-3 and TRBJ2-7; 10 bases match TRBD2. The V gene end was trimmed by 6 bases and the J gene end by 2 bases; junction bases not matched to a gene: 7. This CDR3 is 15 amino acids long. Per the germline V gene, CDR1 is MNHEY and CDR2 is SVGEGT. In DNA form, the CDR3 reads TGTGCCAGCAGGAACCCCGGGACTAGCGCCTACGAGCAGTACTTC. This translates into CASRNPGTSAYEQYF.

This clonotype appeared many times. The V and J genes are TRBV4-2 and TRBJ2-3; 8 bases line up with TRBD2. The V gene's germline CDR1 is LGHNA and CDR2 YNFKEQ. J gave up 7 bases and V 0 bases, and 12 bases lay outside the gene matches. CDR3 length: 17 amino acids. The CDR3 DNA is TGTGCCAGCAGCCAAGATTTCGGGCCCGGGGGGGCAAATACGCAGTATTTT. Translation gives CASSQDFGPGGANTQYF.

This clonotype was detected only a few times. The CDR3 protein is CASSVNRVGADTQYF. The DNA of the CDR3 is TGTGCCAGCAGCGTAAACAGGGTTGGAGCAGATACGCAGTATTTT. The chain combines TRBV27 with TRBJ2-3; a possible D gene is TRBD1 (6 bases). The CDR3 spans 15 residues. Trimming removed 6 bases at V and 4 bases at J, with 17 bases between. CDR1 is MNHEY, CDR2 SMNVEV, per germline (reference sequence).

The J gene is TRBJ2-7, the V gene TRBV20-1; TRBD1 agrees at 8 bases. Trimming removed 5 bases from V and 4 bases from J; junction bases left unmatched: 13. In germline, CDR1 is DFQATT, CDR2 SNEGSKA (reference sequence). This CDR3 has 15 residues. CDR3 in DNA: TGCAGTGCTGTACCCGGGACAGGAGATAATTACGAGCAGTACTTC. Translated: CSAVPGTGDNYEQYF.

Many counts were recorded for this clonotype. This rearrangement joins TRBV29-1 to TRBJ2-1; no definite D call. The germline V gene has CDR1 SQVTM and CDR2 ANQGSEA. The CDR3 loop spans 14 amino acids. Trimming pared 4 bases from V and 6 bases from J, leaving 16 bases between. CDR3 amino acids: CSVGAAVNVNEQFF. DNA of the CDR3: TGCAGCGTTGGAGCAGCTGTTAATGTCAATGAGCAGTTCTTC.

This clonotype appeared many times. The CDR3 region is CASSLGTAALSGNTIYF. CDR3 nucleotides: TGTGCCAGCAGTTTAGGGACAGCCGCGCTCTCTGGAAACACCATATATTTT. The rearrangement links TRBV12-3 or TRBV12-4 to TRBJ1-3; the D gene is possibly TRBD1 (6 bases). This CDR3 contains 17 residues. V shed 1 base and J shed 0 bases, with 13 bases lying between them.

This chain's CDR3 is CASSRQRAEAPDTQYF. CDR3 nucleotide sequence: TGTGCCAGCAGCCGTCAGCGGGCCGAAGCCCCAGATACGCAGTATTTT. This chain uses TRBV7-8 with TRBJ2-3, with D possibly being TRBD2 (6 bases). Germline CDR1 SGHVS, CDR2 FQNEAQ. V lost 5 bases and J lost 4, with 19 bases in between. The CDR3 extends over 16 amino acids.

This clonotype was recorded at least ten times. The chain employs TRBV5-1 and TRBJ2-7; D remains unclear. V was trimmed by 4 bases and J by 3 bases, leaving 8 bases between them. The CDR3 runs 12 residues. Germline V gene lookup returns CDR1 SGHRS and CDR2 YFSETQ. CDR3: CASSADLYEQYF. The CDR3 DNA is TGCGCCAGCAGCGCCGACCTCTACGAGCAGTACTTC. Full variable domain (missing parts from reference TRBV5-1 and TRBJ2-7): KAGVTQTPRYLIKTRGQQVTLSCSPISGHRSVSWYQQTPGQGLQFLFEYFSETQRNKGNFPGRFSGRQFSNSRSEMNVSTLELGDSALYLCASSADLYEQYFGPGTRLTVT.

The chain uses TRBV29-1 and TRBJ2-6; D uncertain. The CDR3 runs 16 residues. V was trimmed by 0 bases and J by 4 bases, leaving 13 bases between them. Germline V gene data show CDR1 as SQVTM and CDR2 as ANQGSEA. The CDR3 DNA reads as TGCAGCGTTGAAGACGCCAGCCACCCCGGGGCCAACGTCCTGACTTTC. This codes for CSVEDASHPGANVLTF.

This clonotype appeared many times. This chain joins TRBV20-1 and TRBJ2-2, with 11 bases lining up with TRBD2. Looked up from germline, CDR1 is DFQATT and CDR2 is SNEGSKA (reference sequence). The CDR3 extends over 15 amino acids. The J segment lost 2 bases and the V segment lost 6 bases, leaving 5 bases of the junction unmatched. DNA for the CDR3: TGCAGTGCACCTAGCGGGAGGCCCAACACCGGGGAGCTGTTTTTT. Protein sequence: CSAPSGRPNTGELFF.

This clonotype appeared many times. This rearrangement joins TRBV28 to TRBJ2-5; TRBD1 matches 8 bases. The CDR3 has 15 residues. CDR1 and CDR2 (germline): MDHEN, SYDVKM. V gave up 6 bases and J gave up 2 bases; unmatched junction bases: 8. The CDR3 region is CASSFDRGKQETQYF. The DNA for the CDR3 is TGTGCCAGCAGCTTCGACAGGGGTAAACAAGAGACCCAGTACTTC.

This clonotype was found many times. The chain is built from TRBV12-3 or TRBV12-4 and TRBJ2-1; the D gene is possibly TRBD2 (5 bases). CDR3 length: 15 residues. V gave up 2 bases and J gave up 4 bases, with 12 bases separating them. CDR3 sequence reads: CASSLFGGQYNEQFF. In nucleotides, the CDR3 is TGTGCCAGCAGTTTATTCGGCGGGCAGTACAATGAGCAGTTCTTC.

This clonotype has a count of ten or more. This rearrangement joins TRBV5-6 to TRBJ1-5; a possible D gene is TRBD1 (6 bases). Germline CDR1 SGHDT, CDR2 YYEEEE. The CDR3 spans 17 residues. The V end lost 0 bases, the J end lost 3 bases, and 16 bases lay between the germline ends. The CDR3 nucleotides read TGTGCCAGCAGCTTGGGCCTTCGTCACAGGGTCAATCAGCCCCAGCATTTT. Translating it yields CASSLGLRHRVNQPQHF. Looking up the rest from reference TRBV5-6 and TRBJ1-5 gives the full variable domain: DAGVTQSPTHLIKTRGQQVTLRCSPKSGHDTVSWYQQALGQGPQFIFQYYEEEERQRGNFPDRFSGHQFPNYSSELNVNALLLGDSALYLCASSLGLRHRVNQPQHFGDGTRLSIL.

This clonotype was seen more than once but under ten times. The chain joins TRBV20-1 to TRBJ1-2; TRBD1 matches 7 bases. The CDR3 is made up of 12 amino acids. The V gene's germline CDR1 is DFQATT and CDR2 SNEGSKA (reference sequence). V trimming: 8 bases; J trimming: 4 bases; junction bases outside the gene matches: 7. CDR3 sequence: CSPIGTAYGYTF. The CDR3 nucleotides are TGCAGTCCAATCGGGACAGCCTATGGCTACACCTTC.

There are many counts of this clonotype. V and J are TRBV5-1 and TRBJ1-4; 8 nucleotides line up with TRBD1. Germline V gives CDR1 SGHRS, CDR2 YFSETQ. CDR3 length: 18 amino acids. Germline trimming cut 4 bases from V and 5 bases from J; bases unmatched to any gene: 16. CDR3 in amino acids: CASSRDPFGQGRNEKLFF. The CDR3 DNA is TGCGCCAGCAGCCGAGACCCGTTCGGACAGGGCAGAAATGAAAAACTGTTTTTT.

This clonotype was counted ten times or more. J is TRBJ1-1 and V is TRBV5-1; D is perhaps TRBD1 (5 bases). V lost 4 bases and J 0 bases, leaving 10 bases between the germline ends. Germline V gives CDR1 SGHRS, CDR2 YFSETQ. The CDR3 length is 14 residues. CDR3 protein: CASSEDTMNTEAFF. The CDR3 DNA follows: TGCGCCAGCAGCGAGGACACTATGAACACTGAAGCTTTCTTT.

This clonotype occurred once. A clone one base away is much larger, so this may be a read error. This sequence joins TRBV6-5 and TRBJ1-1; no reliable D call. The CDR3 covers 17 residues. In germline, CDR1 is MNHEY, CDR2 SVGAGI. The CDR3 sequence is CPSSSQPHNSGRAEAFF. DNA for the CDR3: TGTCCCAGCAGTTCCCAGCCCCATAATTCCGGTAGGGCTGAAGCTTTCTTT.

Many counts were recorded for this clonotype. J is TRBJ2-7 and V is TRBV5-5, with TRBD1 identical over 9 bases. J gave up 5 bases and V 1 base, and 7 bases lay outside the gene matches. CDR3 length: 15 residues. Germline V gene data show CDR1 as SGHKS and CDR2 as YYEKEE (reference sequence). The CDR3 bases are TGTGCCAGCAGCTTGTACGGGACAGGGATACACGAGCAGTACTTC. Residues: CASSLYGTGIHEQYF.

This clonotype was found many times. The chain links TRBV7-9 to TRBJ2-1; perhaps TRBD2 as D (6 bases). The germline V gene encodes CDR1 SEHNR and CDR2 FQNEAQ (reference sequence). There are 16 residues in the CDR3. V dropped 5 bases and J dropped 7 bases, with 21 bases sitting between them. CDR3 DNA: TGTGCCAGCAGCAAAGCAGCGGGTGGTTCTCGGAATGAGCAGTTCTTC. Translating it yields CASSKAAGGSRNEQFF.

This chain joins TRBV6-5 and TRBJ2-7; 8 nucleotides agree with TRBD2. V gave up 2 bases and J gave up 2 bases; unmatched junction bases: 2. The CDR3 loop spans 14 amino acids. The germline gives CDR1 MNHEY, CDR2 SVGAGI. This CDR3 is CASSYGAGAYEQYF. DNA for the CDR3: TGTGCCAGCAGTTACGGAGCGGGAGCCTACGAGCAGTACTTC.

There are many counts of this clonotype. This sequence joins TRBV6-5 and TRBJ2-7, with D possibly being TRBD2 (5 bases). The CDR3 is 16 amino acids. Trimming pared 4 bases from V and 3 bases from J, leaving 19 bases between. The germline V gene has CDR1 MNHEY and CDR2 SVGAGI. The CDR3 region is CASSSRRTSLFYEQYF. CDR3 DNA: TGTGCCAGCAGTTCGAGACGGACTTCTTTGTTCTACGAGCAGTACTTC.

In DNA form, the CDR3 reads TGTGCCACAAAACTAGCGCGACGAAAAGAGACCCAGTACTTC. It encodes CATKLARRKETQYF. V usage is TRBV10-3 and J usage is TRBJ2-5; 7 nucleotides align to TRBD2. The CDR3 totals 14 residues. Germline CDR1 reads ENHRY; CDR2 reads SYGVKD. J lost 3 bases, V lost 10 bases, and 11 bases had no gene match.

This clonotype was observed many times. This sequence joins TRBV5-1 and TRBJ2-7; 7 nucleotides align to TRBD2. J lost 3 bases, V lost 5 bases, and 11 bases had no gene match. The germline V gene encodes CDR1 SGHRS and CDR2 YFSETQ. The CDR3 runs to 15 residues. The CDR3 loop is CASRGLMAGDYEQYF. The CDR3 DNA sequence: TGCGCCAGCAGAGGACTTATGGCGGGAGACTACGAGCAGTACTTC.